Shown below are 9 T cell receptor beta chains from a single sample sequenced in a study of T-cell reconstitution after alpha-beta-depleted transplantation in children. Unique molecular identifiers were incorporated during preparation of the TCRbeta library. From the PCR reads, TCRdb called clonotypes with MiXCR, one entry per CDR3 protein. The sample shows some 550,000 distinct CDR3 sequences, 15% to 20% of them seen only once. Sequenced here: PBMCs from the stem cell graft donor, sampled from the stem cell graft. The receptors shown here come from a human donor who donated a stem cell graft to a child with acute lymphoblastic leukemia.

The chain employs TRBV5-6 and TRBJ2-1; D not resolved. V shed 4 bases and J shed 2 bases, with 16 bases lying between them. The germline V gene encodes CDR1 SGHDT and CDR2 YYEEEE. This CDR3 region has 16 residues. The chain's CDR3 is CASSLDVGPAYNEQFF. Here the CDR3 DNA reads TGTGCCAGCAGCCTGGACGTGGGCCCGGCCTACAATGAGCAGTTCTTC.

The rearrangement uses TRBV3-1 and TRBJ2-1; 12 positions match TRBD2. With 4 bases clipped from V and 4 bases from J, the junction kept 14 bases outside the gene matches. There are 19 residues in the CDR3. Germline loops: CDR1 LGHDT, CDR2 YNNKEL (reference sequence). The CDR3 protein is CASSPKGLAGQRRYNEQFF. CDR3 sequence (DNA): TGTGCCAGCAGCCCGAAGGGACTAGCGGGTCAGAGAAGATACAATGAGCAGTTCTTC.

This clonotype appeared a few times. The chain uses TRBV27 and TRBJ2-7; 12 bases map to TRBD1. The V gene end was trimmed by 5 bases and the J gene end by 5 bases; junction bases not matched to a gene: 4. CDR3 length equals 14 residues. Germline V lookup: CDR1 MNHEY, CDR2 SMNVEV (reference sequence). The CDR3 here is CASSPGTGGHEQYF. The CDR3 DNA reads as TGTGCCAGCAGTCCCGGGACAGGGGGCCACGAGCAGTACTTC.

The J gene is TRBJ1-2, the V gene TRBV9; no firm D call. Per the germline V gene, CDR1 is SGDLS and CDR2 is YYNGEE. The CDR3 length is 15 residues. V lost 4 bases, J lost 3 bases, and 16 bases lay in between. The CDR3 bases are TGTGCCAGCAGCCTAACCCACACGACCTACTATGGCTACACCTTC. Its protein product is CASSLTHTTYYGYTF.

This clonotype was observed a handful of times. The chain carries TRBV9 and TRBJ2-7; D may be TRBD1 (7 bases). CDR3 length equals 16 residues. The V end was cut by 0 bases, the J end by 2 bases, with 15 bases between. CDR1 is SGDLS and CDR2 is YYNGEE in the germline V gene. The CDR3, as DNA: TGTGCCAGCAGCGTAGAGGGCGGGACAGCTACCTACGAGCAGTACTTC. Protein: CASSVEGGTATYEQYF.

The chain links TRBV7-3 to TRBJ2-1; unclear D gene. Germline-derived CDR1 and CDR2 are SGHTA and FQGTGA. This CDR3 has 15 residues. Trimming removed 5 bases at V and 0 bases at J, with 11 bases between. The chain's CDR3 is CASSLRWSSYNEQFF. The CDR3, as DNA: TGTGCCAGCAGCCTAAGATGGAGCTCCTACAATGAGCAGTTCTTC. The full variable domain, rest sourced from reference TRBV7-3 and TRBJ2-1, is GAGVSQTPSNKVTEKGKYVELRCDPISGHTALYWYRQSLGQGPEFLIYFQGTGAADDSGLPNDRFFAVRPEGSVSTLKIQRTERGDSAVYLCASSLRWSSYNEQFFGPGTRLTVL.

This clonotype was detected a few times. The CDR3 bases are TGCGCCAGCAGCCCACTCCCCGGGACTAGCGGGACAGGCGGGGAGCTGTTTTTT. Its protein is CASSPLPGTSGTGGELFF. The V gene is TRBV4-1, the J gene TRBJ2-2; TRBD2 aligns across 13 bases. Trimming took 4 bases from V and 7 from J; bases not matched to a gene: 12. Germline assignment: CDR1 MGHRA and CDR2 YSYEKL. The CDR3 spans 18 residues.

The V and J genes are TRBV5-1 and TRBJ1-1, with D unclear. V lost 4 bases and J lost 1, with 17 bases in between. Germline CDR1 SGHRS, CDR2 YFSETQ. The CDR3 runs to 16 residues. This chain's CDR3 is CASSPQIGPSNTEAFF. DNA for the CDR3: TGCGCCAGCAGCCCACAAATCGGTCCCTCGAACACTGAAGCTTTCTTT.

This clonotype was detected only a few times. The V and J genes are TRBV20-1 and TRBJ2-7; TRBD1 agrees at 9 bases. Germline V gene data show CDR1 as DFQATT and CDR2 as SNEGSKA (reference sequence). Unmatched junction bases numbered 11, after V lost 6 bases and J lost 2 bases. The CDR3 length is 15 residues. The CDR3, as DNA: TGCAGTGCGACCCCGGGGACAGGGAAAACCTACGAGCAGTACTTC. Its translation: CSATPGTGKTYEQYF.